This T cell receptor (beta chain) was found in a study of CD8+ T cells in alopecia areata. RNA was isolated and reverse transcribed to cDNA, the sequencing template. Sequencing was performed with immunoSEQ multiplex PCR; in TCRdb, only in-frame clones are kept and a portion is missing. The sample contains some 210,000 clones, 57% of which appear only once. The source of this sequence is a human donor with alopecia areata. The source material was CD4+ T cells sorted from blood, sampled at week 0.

This CDR3 is CSGGQGGGYGYTF. The CDR3 coding sequence is TGCAGCGGTGGACAGGGAGGCGGGTATGGCTACACCTTC. The rearrangement joins TRBV29-1 to TRBJ1-2; 8 bases agree with TRBD1. From germline, CDR1 is SQVTM and CDR2 ANQGSEA. Losses at the gene ends were 7 bases for V and 5 bases for J; bases not matched to a gene: 9. This CDR3 has 13 residues.